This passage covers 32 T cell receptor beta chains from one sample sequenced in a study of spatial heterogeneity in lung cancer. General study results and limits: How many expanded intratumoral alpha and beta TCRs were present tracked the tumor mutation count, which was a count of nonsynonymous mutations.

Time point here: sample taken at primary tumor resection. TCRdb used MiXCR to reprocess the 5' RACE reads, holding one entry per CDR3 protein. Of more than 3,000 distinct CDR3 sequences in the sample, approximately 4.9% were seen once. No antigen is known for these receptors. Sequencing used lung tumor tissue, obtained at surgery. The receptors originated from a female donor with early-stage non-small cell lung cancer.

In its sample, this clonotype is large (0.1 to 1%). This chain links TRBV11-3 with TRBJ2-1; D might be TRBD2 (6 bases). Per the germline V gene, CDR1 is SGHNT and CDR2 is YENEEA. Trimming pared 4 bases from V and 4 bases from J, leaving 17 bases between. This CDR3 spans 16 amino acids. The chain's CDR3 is CASSSSGGTEYNEQFF. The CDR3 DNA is TGTGCCAGCAGCTCCTCCGGCGGGACGGAATACAATGAGCAGTTCTTC. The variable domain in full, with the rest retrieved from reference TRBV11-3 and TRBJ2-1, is EAGVVQSPRYKIIEKKQPVAFWCNPISGHNTLYWYLQNLGQGPELLIRYENEEAVDDSQLPKDRFSAERLKGVDSTLKIQPAELGDSAVYLCASSSSGGTEYNEQFFGPGTRLTVL.

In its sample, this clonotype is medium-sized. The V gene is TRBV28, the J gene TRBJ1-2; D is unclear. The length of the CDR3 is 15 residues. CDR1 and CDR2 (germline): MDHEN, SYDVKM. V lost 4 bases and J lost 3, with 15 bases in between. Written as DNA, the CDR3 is TGTGCCAGCAGTTCAAGTAAGGGAATAGACTATGGCTACACCTTC. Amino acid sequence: CASSSSKGIDYGYTF.

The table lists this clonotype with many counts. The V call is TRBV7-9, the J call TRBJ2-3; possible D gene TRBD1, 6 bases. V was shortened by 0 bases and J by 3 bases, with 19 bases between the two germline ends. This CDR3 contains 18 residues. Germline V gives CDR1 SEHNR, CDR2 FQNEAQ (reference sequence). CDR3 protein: CASSLARWDTGATDTQYF. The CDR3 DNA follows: TGTGCCAGCAGCTTAGCTCGCTGGGACACCGGGGCGACAGATACGCAGTATTTT. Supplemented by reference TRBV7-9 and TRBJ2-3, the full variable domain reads DTGVSQNPRHKITKRGQNVTFRCDPISEHNRLYWYRQTLGQGPEFLTYFQNEAQLEKSRLLSDRFSAERPKGSFSTLEIQRTEQGDSAMYLCASSLARWDTGATDTQYFGPGTRLTVL.

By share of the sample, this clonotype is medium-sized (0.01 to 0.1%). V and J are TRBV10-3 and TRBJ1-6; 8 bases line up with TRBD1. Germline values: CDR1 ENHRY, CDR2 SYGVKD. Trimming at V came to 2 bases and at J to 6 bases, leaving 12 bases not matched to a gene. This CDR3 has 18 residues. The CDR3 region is CAISEGWTGTHLNSPLHF. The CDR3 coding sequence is TGTGCCATCAGTGAGGGGTGGACAGGGACCCACCTTAATTCACCCCTCCACTTT.

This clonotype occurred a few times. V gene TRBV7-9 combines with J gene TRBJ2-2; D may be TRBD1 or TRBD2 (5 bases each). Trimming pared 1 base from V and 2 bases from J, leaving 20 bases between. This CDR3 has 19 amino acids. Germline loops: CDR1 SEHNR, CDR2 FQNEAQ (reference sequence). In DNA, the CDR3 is TGTGCCAGCAGCTTAGATCGGGGTTCCGGACACTTTAACACCGGGGAGCTGTTTTTT. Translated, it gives CASSLDRGSGHFNTGELFF.

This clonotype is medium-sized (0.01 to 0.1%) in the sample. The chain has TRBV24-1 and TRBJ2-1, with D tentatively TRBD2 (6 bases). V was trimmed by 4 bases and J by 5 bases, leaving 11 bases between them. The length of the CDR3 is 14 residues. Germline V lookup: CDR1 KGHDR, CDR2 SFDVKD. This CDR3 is CATSEPGVNNEQFF. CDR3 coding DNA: TGTGCCACCAGTGAGCCGGGGGTGAACAATGAGCAGTTCTTC.

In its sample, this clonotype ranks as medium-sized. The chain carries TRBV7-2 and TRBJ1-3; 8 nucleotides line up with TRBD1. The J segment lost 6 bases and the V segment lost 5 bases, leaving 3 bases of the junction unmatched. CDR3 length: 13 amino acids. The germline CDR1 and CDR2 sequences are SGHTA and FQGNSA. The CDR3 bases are TGTGCCAGCAGCCAGGGGGCTGAAAACACCATATATTTT. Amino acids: CASSQGAENTIYF.

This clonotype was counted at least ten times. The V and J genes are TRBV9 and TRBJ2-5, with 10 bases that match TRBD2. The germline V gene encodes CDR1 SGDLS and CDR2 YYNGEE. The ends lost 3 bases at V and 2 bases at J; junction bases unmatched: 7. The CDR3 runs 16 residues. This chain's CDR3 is CASSAKELAGQETQYF. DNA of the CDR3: TGTGCCAGCAGCGCAAAGGAACTAGCGGGGCAAGAGACCCAGTACTTC.

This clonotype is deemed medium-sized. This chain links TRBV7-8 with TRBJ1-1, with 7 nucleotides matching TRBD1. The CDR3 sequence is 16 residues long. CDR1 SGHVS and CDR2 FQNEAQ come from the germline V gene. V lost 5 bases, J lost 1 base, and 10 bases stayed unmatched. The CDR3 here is CASSPMTGPSNTEAFF. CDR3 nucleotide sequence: TGTGCCAGCAGCCCGATGACAGGGCCCTCGAACACTGAAGCTTTCTTT.

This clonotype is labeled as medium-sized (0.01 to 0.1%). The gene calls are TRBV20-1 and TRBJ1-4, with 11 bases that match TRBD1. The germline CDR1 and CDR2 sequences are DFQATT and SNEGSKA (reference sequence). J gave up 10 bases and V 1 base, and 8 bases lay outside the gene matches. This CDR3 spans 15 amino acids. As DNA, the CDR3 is TGCAGTGCTAGAGGCGGACAGGGGGCCAGCGGAAAACTGTTTTTT. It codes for CSARGGQGASGKLFF.

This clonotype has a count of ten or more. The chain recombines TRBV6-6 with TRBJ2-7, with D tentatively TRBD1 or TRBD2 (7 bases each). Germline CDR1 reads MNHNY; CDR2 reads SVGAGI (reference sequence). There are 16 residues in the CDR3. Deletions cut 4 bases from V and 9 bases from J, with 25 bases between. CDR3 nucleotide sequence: TGTGCCAGCAGTTTGGGGGCAGGGGGGGGAACTACTTGGCAGTACTTC. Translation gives CASSLGAGGGTTWQYF.

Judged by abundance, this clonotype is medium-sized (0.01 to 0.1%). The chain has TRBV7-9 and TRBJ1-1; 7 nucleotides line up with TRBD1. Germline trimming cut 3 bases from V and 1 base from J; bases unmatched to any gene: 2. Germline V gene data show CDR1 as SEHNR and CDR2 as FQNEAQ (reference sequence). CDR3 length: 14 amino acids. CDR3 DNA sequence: TGTGCCAGCAGCTTGACAGGGCGGAACACTGAAGCTTTCTTT. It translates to CASSLTGRNTEAFF.

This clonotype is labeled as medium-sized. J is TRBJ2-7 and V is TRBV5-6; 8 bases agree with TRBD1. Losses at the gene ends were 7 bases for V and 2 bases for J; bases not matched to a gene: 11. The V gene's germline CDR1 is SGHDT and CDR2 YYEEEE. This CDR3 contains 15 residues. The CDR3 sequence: CASGGPGTGTYEQYF. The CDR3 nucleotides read TGTGCCAGCGGGGGGCCCGGGACAGGCACCTACGAGCAGTACTTC.

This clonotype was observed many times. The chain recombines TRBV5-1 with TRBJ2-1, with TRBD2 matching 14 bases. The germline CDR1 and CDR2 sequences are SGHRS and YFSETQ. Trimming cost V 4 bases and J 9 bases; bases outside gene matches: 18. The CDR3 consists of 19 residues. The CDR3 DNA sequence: TGCGCCAGCAGCCAGGGACTAGCGGGGGCCGCCCCACTACAGGGTGAGCAGTTCTTC. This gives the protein CASSQGLAGAAPLQGEQFF.

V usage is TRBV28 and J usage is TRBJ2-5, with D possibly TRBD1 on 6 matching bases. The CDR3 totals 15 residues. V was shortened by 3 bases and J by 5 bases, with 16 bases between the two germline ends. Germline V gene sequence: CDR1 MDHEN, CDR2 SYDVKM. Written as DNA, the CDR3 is TGTGCCAGCAGTTTCGGGACACCTGGAGCGGAGACCCAGTACTTC. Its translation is CASSFGTPGAETQYF.

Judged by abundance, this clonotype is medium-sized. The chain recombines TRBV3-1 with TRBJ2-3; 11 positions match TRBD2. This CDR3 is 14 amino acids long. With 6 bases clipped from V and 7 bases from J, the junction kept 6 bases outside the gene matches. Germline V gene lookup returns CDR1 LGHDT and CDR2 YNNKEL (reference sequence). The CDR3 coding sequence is TGTGCCAGCAGATTAGCGGGGGGGCTTAATACGCAGTATTTT. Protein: CASRLAGGLNTQYF.

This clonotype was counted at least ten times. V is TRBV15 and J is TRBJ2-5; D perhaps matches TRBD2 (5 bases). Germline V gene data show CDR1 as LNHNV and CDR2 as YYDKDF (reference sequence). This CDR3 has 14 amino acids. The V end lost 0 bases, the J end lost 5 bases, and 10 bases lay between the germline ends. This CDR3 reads CATSREWLAETQYF. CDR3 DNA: TGTGCCACCAGCAGAGAGTGGCTAGCTGAGACCCAGTACTTC.

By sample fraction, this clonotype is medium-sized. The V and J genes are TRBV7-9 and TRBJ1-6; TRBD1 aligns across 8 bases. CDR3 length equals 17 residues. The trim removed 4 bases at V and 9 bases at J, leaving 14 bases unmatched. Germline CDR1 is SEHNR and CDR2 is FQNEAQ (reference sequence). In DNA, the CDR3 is TGTGCCAGCAGCTCACACGAGGGGCAGGGGGCTAGTTCACCCCTCCACTTT. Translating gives CASSSHEGQGASSPLHF.

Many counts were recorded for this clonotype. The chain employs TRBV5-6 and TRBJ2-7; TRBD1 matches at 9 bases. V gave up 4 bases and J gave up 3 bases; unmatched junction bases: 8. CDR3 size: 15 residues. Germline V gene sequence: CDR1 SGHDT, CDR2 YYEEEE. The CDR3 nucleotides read TGTGCCAGCAGCCATGCGGGACAGGGTAACTACGAGCAGTACTTC. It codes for CASSHAGQGNYEQYF.

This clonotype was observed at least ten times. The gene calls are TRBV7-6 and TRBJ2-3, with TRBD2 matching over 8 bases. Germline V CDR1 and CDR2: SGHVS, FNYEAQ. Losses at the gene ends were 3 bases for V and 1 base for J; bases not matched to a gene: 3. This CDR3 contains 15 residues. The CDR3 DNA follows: TGTGCCAGCAGCTTGGGGACTAGAGGCACAGATACGCAGTATTTT. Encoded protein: CASSLGTRGTDTQYF.

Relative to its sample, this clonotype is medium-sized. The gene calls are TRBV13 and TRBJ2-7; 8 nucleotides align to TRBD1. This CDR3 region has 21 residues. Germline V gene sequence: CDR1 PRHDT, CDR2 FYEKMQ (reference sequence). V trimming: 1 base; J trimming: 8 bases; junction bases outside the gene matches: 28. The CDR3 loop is CASSLDFRGPLSRSTGVQQYF. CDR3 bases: TGTGCCAGCAGCTTAGACTTCAGGGGTCCGTTGTCTCGTTCGACAGGGGTGCAGCAGTACTTC.

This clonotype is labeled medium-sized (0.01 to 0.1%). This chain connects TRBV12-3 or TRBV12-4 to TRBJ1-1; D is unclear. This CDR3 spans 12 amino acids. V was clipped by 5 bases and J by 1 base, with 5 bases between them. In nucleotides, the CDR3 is TGTGCCAGCAGTGATCCGAACACTGAAGCTTTCTTT. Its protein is CASSDPNTEAFF.

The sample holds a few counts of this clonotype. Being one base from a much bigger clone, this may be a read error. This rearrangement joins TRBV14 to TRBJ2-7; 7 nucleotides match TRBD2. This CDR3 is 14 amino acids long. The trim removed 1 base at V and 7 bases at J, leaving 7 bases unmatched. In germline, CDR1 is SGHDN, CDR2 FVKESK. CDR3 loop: CASSQGGSGAEQYF. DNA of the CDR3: TGTGCCAGCAGCCAAGGGGGAAGCGGGGCAGAGCAGTACTTC.

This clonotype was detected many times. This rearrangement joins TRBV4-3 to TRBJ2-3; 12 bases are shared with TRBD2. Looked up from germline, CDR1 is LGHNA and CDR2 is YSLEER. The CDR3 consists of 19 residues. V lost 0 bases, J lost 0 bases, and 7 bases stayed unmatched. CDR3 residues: CASSQEGLAGGFSTDTQYF. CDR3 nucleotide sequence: TGCGCCAGCAGCCAAGAAGGCCTAGCGGGGGGGTTTAGCACAGATACGCAGTATTTT.

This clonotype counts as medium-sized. CDR3 sequence reads: CASRTGIGGYTF. CDR3 sequence (DNA): TGTGCCAGCAGGACAGGGATAGGCGGCTACACCTTC. The chain carries TRBV6-5 and TRBJ1-2; TRBD1 matches 7 bases. V dropped 6 bases and J dropped 8; count of bases not matched to a gene: 6. Germline assignment: CDR1 MNHEY and CDR2 SVGAGI. CDR3 length equals 12 residues.

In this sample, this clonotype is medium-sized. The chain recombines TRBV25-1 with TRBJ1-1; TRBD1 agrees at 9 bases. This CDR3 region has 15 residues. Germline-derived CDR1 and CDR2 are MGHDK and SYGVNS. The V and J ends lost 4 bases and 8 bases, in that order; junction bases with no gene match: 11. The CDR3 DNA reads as TGTGCCAGCAGTGGTAAACAGGGGGCTGTAATAGAAGCTTTCTTT. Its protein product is CASSGKQGAVIEAFF.

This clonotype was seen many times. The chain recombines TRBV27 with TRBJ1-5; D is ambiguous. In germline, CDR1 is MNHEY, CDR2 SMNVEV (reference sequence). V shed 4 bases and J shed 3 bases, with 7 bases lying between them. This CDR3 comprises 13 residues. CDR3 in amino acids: CASSWAFNQPQHF. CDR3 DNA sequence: TGTGCCAGCAGTTGGGCCTTCAATCAGCCCCAGCATTTT.

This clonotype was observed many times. The CDR3 nucleotides read TGCAGTGCTCGTTGTGGGGCTGGAAACACCATATATTTT. This encodes CSARCGAGNTIYF. This chain joins TRBV20-1 and TRBJ1-3; D not certain. V was pared by 5 bases and J by 2 bases, with 10 bases between. Germline CDR1 DFQATT, CDR2 SNEGSKA (reference sequence). The CDR3 sequence is 13 residues long.

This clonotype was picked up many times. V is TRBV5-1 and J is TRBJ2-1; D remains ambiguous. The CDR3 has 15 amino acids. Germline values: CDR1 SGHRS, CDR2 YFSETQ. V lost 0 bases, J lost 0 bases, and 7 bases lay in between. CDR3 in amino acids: CASSLVQISYNEQFF. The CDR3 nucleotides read TGCGCCAGCAGCTTGGTACAGATCTCCTACAATGAGCAGTTCTTC.

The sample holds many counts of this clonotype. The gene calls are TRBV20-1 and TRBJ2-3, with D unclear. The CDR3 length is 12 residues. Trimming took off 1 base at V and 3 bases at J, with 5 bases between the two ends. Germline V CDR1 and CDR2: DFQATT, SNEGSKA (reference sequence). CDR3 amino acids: CSARARTDTQYF. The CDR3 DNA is TGCAGTGCTAGAGCGCGGACAGATACGCAGTATTTT.

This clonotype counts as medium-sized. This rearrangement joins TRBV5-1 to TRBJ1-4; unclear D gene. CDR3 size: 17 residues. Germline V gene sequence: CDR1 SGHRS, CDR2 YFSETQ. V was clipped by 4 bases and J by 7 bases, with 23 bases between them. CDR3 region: CASSPTLGSGGSEKLFF. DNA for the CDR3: TGCGCCAGCAGCCCAACGTTGGGGTCCGGAGGCTCTGAAAAACTGTTTTTT.

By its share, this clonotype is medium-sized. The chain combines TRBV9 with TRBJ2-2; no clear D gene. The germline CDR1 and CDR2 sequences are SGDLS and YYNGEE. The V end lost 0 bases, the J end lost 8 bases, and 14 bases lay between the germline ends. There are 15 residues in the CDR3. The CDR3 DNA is TGTGCCAGCAGCGTAGAGATTGCCCGTGTAGGGGAGCTGTTTTTT. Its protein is CASSVEIARVGELFF.